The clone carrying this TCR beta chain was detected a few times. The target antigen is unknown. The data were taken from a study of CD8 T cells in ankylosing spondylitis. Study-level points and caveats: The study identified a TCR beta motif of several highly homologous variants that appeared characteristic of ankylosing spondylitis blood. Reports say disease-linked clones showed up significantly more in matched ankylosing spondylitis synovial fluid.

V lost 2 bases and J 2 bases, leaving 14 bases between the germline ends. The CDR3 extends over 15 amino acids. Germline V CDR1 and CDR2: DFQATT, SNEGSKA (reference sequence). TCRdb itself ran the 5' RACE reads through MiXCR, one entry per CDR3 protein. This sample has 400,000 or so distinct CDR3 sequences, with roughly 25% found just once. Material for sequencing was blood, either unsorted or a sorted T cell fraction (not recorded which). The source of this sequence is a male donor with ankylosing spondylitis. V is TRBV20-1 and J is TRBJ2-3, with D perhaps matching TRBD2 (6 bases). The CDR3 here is CSARKGQDYTDTQYF. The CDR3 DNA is TGCAGTGCTAGAAAGGGCCAGGACTACACAGATACGCAGTATTTT.